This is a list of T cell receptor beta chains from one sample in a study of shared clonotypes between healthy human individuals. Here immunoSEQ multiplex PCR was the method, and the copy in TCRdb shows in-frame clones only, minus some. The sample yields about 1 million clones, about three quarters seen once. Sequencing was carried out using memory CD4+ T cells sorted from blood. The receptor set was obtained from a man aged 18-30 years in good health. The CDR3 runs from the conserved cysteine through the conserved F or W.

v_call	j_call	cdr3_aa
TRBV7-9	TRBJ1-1	CASDSLRQENTEAFF
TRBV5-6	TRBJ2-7	CASSLVLVPGEQYF
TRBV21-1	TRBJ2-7	CATPFLPGTIFVEQYF
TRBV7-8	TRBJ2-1	CASCLGSYNEQFF
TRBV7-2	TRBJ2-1	CASSLGQALRNNEQFF
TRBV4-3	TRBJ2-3	CASSQDRRYTDTQYF
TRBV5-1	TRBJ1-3	CASSLGGVGTGNTIYF
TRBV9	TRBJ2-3	CASSVEAGARDTQYF
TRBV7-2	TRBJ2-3	CASSSTSGRLDF
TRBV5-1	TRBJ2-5	CASRGRQGEETQYF